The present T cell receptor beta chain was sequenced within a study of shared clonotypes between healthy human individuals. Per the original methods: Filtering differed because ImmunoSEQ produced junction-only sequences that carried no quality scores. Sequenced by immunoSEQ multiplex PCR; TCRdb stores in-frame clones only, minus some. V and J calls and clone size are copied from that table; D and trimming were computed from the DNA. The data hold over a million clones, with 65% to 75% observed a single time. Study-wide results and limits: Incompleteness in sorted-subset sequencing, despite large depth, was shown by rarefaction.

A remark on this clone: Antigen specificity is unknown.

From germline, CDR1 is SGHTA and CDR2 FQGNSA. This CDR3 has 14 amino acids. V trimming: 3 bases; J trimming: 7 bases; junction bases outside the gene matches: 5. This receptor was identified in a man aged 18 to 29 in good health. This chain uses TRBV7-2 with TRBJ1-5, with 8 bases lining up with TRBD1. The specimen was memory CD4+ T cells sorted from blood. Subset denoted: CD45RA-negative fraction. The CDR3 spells CASSFSQGGQPQHF. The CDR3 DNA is TGTGCCAGCAGCTTTTCACAGGGGGGCCAGCCCCAGCATTTT. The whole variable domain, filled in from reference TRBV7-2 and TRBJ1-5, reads GAGVSQSPSNKVTEKGKDVELRCDPISGHTALYWYRQSLGQGLEFLIYFQGNSAPDKSGLPSDRFSAERTGGSVSTLTIQRTQQEDSAVYLCASSFSQGGQPQHFGDGTRLSIL.